Following are 10 T cell receptor beta chains from one sample sequenced in a study of human T cells and chemical hapten exposure. The sample's time point: pre-sensitization, week 0. Treatment denoted: therapeutic diphenylcyclopropenone sensitization with weekly scalp DPC. Each CDR3 protein gets one entry after TCRdb re-called the RACE reads with MiXCR. The profile shows about 80,000 distinct CDR3 sequences, approximately 15% of them singletons. The input for sequencing was whole blood, taken in connection with sensitization to the hapten diphenylcyclopropenone (DPC). These TCRs come from a woman in her forties or fifties with alopecia areata. Some clones in this sample may be carry-over from other donors' samples.

The chain uses TRBV5-1 and TRBJ2-3, with D perhaps matching TRBD1 (6 bases). With 3 bases removed from V and 2 bases from J, the gap between germline ends came to 13 bases. The CDR3 runs to 15 residues. Per germline, CDR1 SGHRS and CDR2 YFSETQ. The CDR3 loop is CASSSLGQTTDTQYF. The CDR3 nucleotides are TGCGCCAGCAGCTCCCTCGGACAGACCACAGATACGCAGTATTTT. Full variable domain (missing parts from reference TRBV5-1 and TRBJ2-3): KAGVTQTPRYLIKTRGQQVTLSCSPISGHRSVSWYQQTPGQGLQFLFEYFSETQRNKGNFPGRFSGRQFSNSRSEMNVSTLELGDSALYLCASSSLGQTTDTQYFGPGTRLTVL.

This clonotype was seen only a few times. This chain links TRBV2 with TRBJ2-1, with 8 bases fitting TRBD2. V gave up 6 bases and J gave up 2 bases; unmatched junction bases: 9. The CDR3 loop spans 16 amino acids. Looked up from germline, CDR1 is SNHLY and CDR2 is FYNNEI. CDR3 DNA: TGTGCCAGCAGACCCGCACTAGCGGCAACCTACAATGAGCAGTTCTTC. This gives the protein CASRPALAATYNEQFF.

This clonotype was counted a few times. This chain uses TRBV7-2 with TRBJ2-5; TRBD2 is a possible D gene (5 bases). Germline V gene sequence: CDR1 SGHTA, CDR2 FQGNSA. The CDR3 consists of 14 residues. V gave up 0 bases and J gave up 5 bases, with 10 bases separating them. CDR3 loop: CASSLATSPETQYF. As DNA, the CDR3 is TGTGCCAGCAGCTTAGCTACTAGTCCGGAGACCCAGTACTTC.

The rearrangement links TRBV9 to TRBJ2-7; D is unclear. The V gene lost 4 bases and the J gene lost 3 bases, with 5 bases spanning the gap. Germline CDR1 reads SGDLS; CDR2 reads YYNGEE. This CDR3 spans 11 amino acids. CDR3 nucleotides: TGTGCCAGCAGCAATGGCTACGAGCAGTACTTC. Amino acid sequence: CASSNGYEQYF.

The chain combines TRBV4-2 with TRBJ2-2; possible D gene TRBD1, 5 bases. Looked up from germline, CDR1 is LGHNA and CDR2 is YNFKEQ. V shed 4 bases and J shed 2 bases, with 17 bases lying between them. The CDR3 runs 17 residues. The DNA for the CDR3 is TGTGCCAGCAGCCTGGATCTTCCGGACATCAACACCGGGGAGCTGTTTTTT. The encoded protein is CASSLDLPDINTGELFF.

This sequence joins TRBV6-5 and TRBJ2-1, with D uncertain. The V gene lost 6 bases and the J gene lost 0 bases, with 12 bases spanning the gap. There are 15 residues in the CDR3. CDR1 MNHEY and CDR2 SVGAGI come from the germline V gene. CDR3 in DNA: TGTGCCAGCAGCCAAGACCGCAGCTCCTACAATGAGCAGTTCTTC. Translation: CASSQDRSSYNEQFF.

This clonotype has more than one count but fewer than ten. This rearrangement joins TRBV20-1 to TRBJ2-2, with TRBD1 as a possible D gene (6 bases). V was trimmed by 0 bases and J by 7 bases, leaving 15 bases between them. Germline V gene data show CDR1 as DFQATT and CDR2 as SNEGSKA (reference sequence). This CDR3 contains 15 residues. CDR3 residues: CSARERGIAFGELFF. In DNA form, the CDR3 reads TGCAGTGCTAGAGAGAGGGGGATAGCCTTCGGGGAGCTGTTTTTT.

V gene TRBV5-1 combines with J gene TRBJ2-2; D might be TRBD2 (5 bases). The germline V gene has CDR1 SGHRS and CDR2 YFSETQ. Between the trimmed V and J ends, which lost 5 bases and 3 bases, there was a span of 14 bases. The CDR3 length is 15 residues. CDR3 nucleotide sequence: TGCGCCAGCAGTCAGGCGGACTTCGACACCGGGGAGCTGTTTTTT. Translating it yields CASSQADFDTGELFF.

The chain carries TRBV5-1 and TRBJ1-2, with TRBD1 as a possible D gene (5 bases). Per germline, CDR1 SGHRS and CDR2 YFSETQ. CDR3 size: 15 residues. V was clipped by 7 bases and J by 5 bases, with 21 bases between them. CDR3 sequence: CASSGTSRARYGYTF. Written as DNA, the CDR3 is TGCGCCAGCTCCGGAACTAGCAGGGCGCGGTATGGCTACACCTTC.

The chain is built from TRBV6-5 and TRBJ2-1, with 14 bases identical to TRBD2. In germline, CDR1 is MNHEY, CDR2 SVGAGI. The CDR3 has 17 amino acids. The V gene end was trimmed by 5 bases and the J gene end by 5 bases; junction bases not matched to a gene: 8. The CDR3 here is CASSDLGTSGGNNEQFF. Written as DNA, the CDR3 is TGTGCCAGCAGTGACTTAGGGACTAGCGGGGGTAACAATGAGCAGTTCTTC.